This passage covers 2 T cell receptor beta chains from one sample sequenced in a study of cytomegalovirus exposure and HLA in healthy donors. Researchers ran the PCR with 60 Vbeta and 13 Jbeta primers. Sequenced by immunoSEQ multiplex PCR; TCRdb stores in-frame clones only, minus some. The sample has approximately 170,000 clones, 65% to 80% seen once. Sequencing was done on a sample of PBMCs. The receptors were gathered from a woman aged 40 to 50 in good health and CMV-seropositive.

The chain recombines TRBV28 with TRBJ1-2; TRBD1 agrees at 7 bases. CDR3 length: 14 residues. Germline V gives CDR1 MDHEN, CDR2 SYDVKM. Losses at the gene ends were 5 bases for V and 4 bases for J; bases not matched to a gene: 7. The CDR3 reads CASSPRQGGYGYTF. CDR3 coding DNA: TGTGCCAGCAGTCCCCGACAGGGTGGCTATGGCTACACCTTC.

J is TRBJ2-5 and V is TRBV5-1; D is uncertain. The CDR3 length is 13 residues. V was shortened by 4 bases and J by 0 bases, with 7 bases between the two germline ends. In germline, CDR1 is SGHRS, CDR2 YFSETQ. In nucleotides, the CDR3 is TGCGCCAGCAGCAACGGGTACCAAGAGACCCAGTACTTC. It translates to CASSNGYQETQYF.